The rows below give T cell receptor beta chains drawn from one sample of a study of blood T cell repertoires in COVID-19. Repertoires were generated with immunoSEQ multiplex PCR, while TCRdb's copy carries only in-frame clones and drops some. The sample has approximately 82,000 clones; about 89% are singletons. The sample consisted of peripheral blood. The receptor set was obtained from a man aged 70-80 years with active or convalescent COVID-19. CDR3s include the opening cysteine and the closing phenylalanine or tryptophan. A D gene is named only where the DNA matches it firmly. Expanded clones are given a class, and other clones once, few, many or no size at all.

j_call d_call clone_size v_call cdr3_nt cdr3_aa
TRBJ2-6 NA NA TRBV19 TGTGCCAGTAGTATGGGGGGGGCCGGCTCTGGGGCCAACGTCCTGACTTTC CASSMGGAGSGANVLTF
TRBJ2-5 NA few TRBV4-1 TGCGCCAGCCAGGGCCGTTCTGTGGAGACCCAGTACTTC CASQGRSVETQYF
TRBJ1-4 NA once TRBV11-2 TGTGCCAGCACTGCAAGCCGGGGAAAACTGTTTTTT CASTASRGKLFF
TRBJ2-3 NA NA TRBV24-1 TGTGCCACCAGTGCCGTTAAGGGAGTTGGAGATACGCAGTATTTT CATSAVKGVGDTQYF
TRBJ2-3 NA NA TRBV28 TGTGCCAGCAGTTTCTTGGCGGGGACGCAGTATTTT CASSFLAGTQYF
TRBJ2-1 TRBD1 NA TRBV11-3 TGTGCCAGCAGCTTTAGACAGGGCTTTGAGCAGTTCTTC CASSFRQGFEQFF
TRBJ2-6 NA NA TRBV5-1 TGCGCCAGCAACGAACAGGGTTCTGGGGCCAACGTCCTGACTTTC CASNEQGSGANVLTF
TRBJ2-2 NA NA TRBV9 TGTGCCAGCAGCGTAGGGGCAGGGAAGGCCGGGGAGCTGTTTTTT CASSVGAGKAGELFF
TRBJ2-7 TRBD2 NA TRBV3-1/TRBV3-2 TGTGCCAGCAGCCAAGGGCTAGCGGGGGCCGAGCAGTACTTC CASSQGLAGAEQYF
TRBJ1-5 NA NA TRBV15 TGTGCCACCAGCAGAGGCGGGGGCGCTCCTCGAGGGCAGCCCCAGCATTTT CATSRGGGAPRGQPQHF
TRBJ1-2 TRBD1 NA TRBV2 TGTTCGTGGGAAATGACAGGGACCTATGGCTACACCTTC CSWEMTGTYGYTF
TRBJ2-7 NA NA TRBV5-8 TGTGCCAGCAGCTTAATAGGGGTCAACGAGCAGTACTTC CASSLIGVNEQYF
TRBJ2-1 NA few TRBV7-3 TGTGCCAGCAGCTTAAACTCGAATACCTACAATGAGCAGTTCTTC CASSLNSNTYNEQFF
TRBJ2-7 NA NA TRBV6-5 TGTGCCAGCACCGAGCCGTCGATCTACGAGCAGTACTTC CASTEPSIYEQYF
TRBJ2-1 TRBD1 NA TRBV6-2/TRBV6-3 TGTGCCAGCAGTTACCGGTTGGGGACAGCCTCCTACAATGAGCAGTTCTTC CASSYRLGTASYNEQFF
TRBJ2-3 NA NA TRBV3-1/TRBV3-2 TGTGCCAGCAGCCAAGGGGTGGGGGGGCTCCGCACAGATACGCAGTATTTT CASSQGVGGLRTDTQYF
TRBJ2-3 TRBD2 NA TRBV4-3 TGCGCCAGCAGCCAAGAACTAGCGGGAGGGCCCAGCACAGATACGCAGTATTTT CASSQELAGGPSTDTQYF
TRBJ2-5 TRBD2 NA TRBV18 TGTGCCAGCTCACTAAGGACTAGGAGTGAGACCCAGTACTTC CASSLRTRSETQYF
TRBJ2-1 NA few TRBV9 TGTGCCAGCAGCAAGATTTCCTACCATACCAATGAGCAGTTCTTC CASSKISYHTNEQFF
TRBJ2-5 TRBD2 NA TRBV3-1/TRBV3-2 TGTGCCAGCAGCCCCAATAGCGGGAGATTGGGGACCCAGTACTTC CASSPNSGRLGTQYF
TRBJ2-5 TRBD2 NA TRBV3-1/TRBV3-2 TGTGCCAGCAGCCAAGATCTGGCTAGCGGGAGTAGGGAGGAGACCCAGTACTTC CASSQDLASGSREETQYF
TRBJ2-7 NA NA TRBV5-6 TGTGCCAGCAGCTTCCAGACGTCGGGAGAGCAGTACTTC CASSFQTSGEQYF
TRBJ2-1 TRBD2 NA TRBV14 TGTGCCAGCAGCCCCGGGACTAGCGGGAGAGTTGAGCAGTTCTTC CASSPGTSGRVEQFF
TRBJ2-1 NA NA TRBV6-4 TGTGCCAGCAGTGACTCGGGGGCGGGTGAGCAGTTCTTC CASSDSGAGEQFF
TRBJ1-2 NA NA TRBV11-3 TGTGCCAGCAGCGCTAGGGGACACTACCTTACTTCTAACTATGGCTACACCTTC CASSARGHYLTSNYGYTF
TRBJ2-1 NA NA TRBV4-2 TGTGCCAGCAGCCAAGACCTAGCGCCGACCAATGAGCAGTTCTTC CASSQDLAPTNEQFF
TRBJ1-1 TRBD1 NA TRBV19 TGTGCCAGTAGCCGGGACAGCTACATGAACACTGAAGCTTTCTTT CASSRDSYMNTEAFF
TRBJ1-3 NA NA TRBV13 TGTGCCAGCAGCCATAGAAGGACAATCTCTGGAAACACCATATATTTT CASSHRRTISGNTIYF
TRBJ2-5 NA many TRBV7-6 TGTGCCAGCAGCCCCGGAGAGACCCAGTACTTC CASSPGETQYF
TRBJ2-1 NA NA TRBV29-1 TGCAGCGTCCGTAGCGGACCTAGGAATGAGCAGTTCTTC CSVRSGPRNEQFF
TRBJ1-4 NA NA TRBV5-1 TGCGCCAGCAGCTGGACCCGGCGGGCTAATGAAAAACTGTTTTTT CASSWTRRANEKLFF
TRBJ1-1 NA NA TRBV30 TGTGCCTGGAGTGGCCGACAGACTGAAGCTTTCTTT CAWSGRQTEAFF
TRBJ1-5 NA NA TRBV7-3 TGTGCCAGCAGCGAGGGTGGACCAAATCAGCCCCAGCATTTT CASSEGGPNQPQHF
TRBJ1-6 TRBD1 once TRBV28 TGTGCCAGCAGTCAAGGGCAGGGGGGTTCACCCCTCCACTTT CASSQGQGGSPLHF
TRBJ1-3 NA NA TRBV28 TGTGCCAGCATCCCCGGGACATCGGGAAACACCATATATTTT CASIPGTSGNTIYF
TRBJ1-1 NA once TRBV28 TGTGCCAGTTCCCGGGCACAGGGACACACTGAAGCTTTCTTT CASSRAQGHTEAFF
TRBJ1-2 NA NA TRBV3-1/TRBV3-2 TGTGCCAGCAGCCAAGCCGGGGGGCGCGGCTACACCTTC CASSQAGGRGYTF
TRBJ2-1 TRBD2 few TRBV5-1 TGCGCCAGCAGTTCACTAGCGGGCCGGGCCTACAATGAGCAGTTCTTC CASSSLAGRAYNEQFF
TRBJ1-3 NA NA TRBV28 TGTGCCAGCACTTCGGCTACCGGGACTGTAAGGAACACCATATATTTT CASTSATGTVRNTIYF
TRBJ2-1 NA NA TRBV5-4 TGTGCCAGCAGCACCCGAGAGGCGTCCTACAATGAGCAGTTCTTC CASSTREASYNEQFF
TRBJ2-7 TRBD2 NA TRBV5-1 TGCGCCAGCAGCAGGGGACTAGCGGGAGAGTTAGGGATTGACGAGCAGTACTTC CASSRGLAGELGIDEQYF
TRBJ2-6 NA NA TRBV5-1 TGCGCCAGCAGCTTGGTAGGACGGGCGACGGGGGAGGCCAACGTCCTGACTTTC CASSLVGRATGEANVLTF
TRBJ2-1 TRBD2 NA TRBV9 TGTGCCAGCAGCGTAGGGGCGGGAGGCGGGAATGAGCAGTTCTTC CASSVGAGGGNEQFF
TRBJ1-2 TRBD1 NA TRBV30 TGTGCCTGGACCCTATATCAGGGGGCGGGAGGCTACACCTTC CAWTLYQGAGGYTF
TRBJ1-5 NA NA TRBV18 TGTGCCAGCTCATATGGGGCAGCGAGCAATCAGCCCCAGCATTTT CASSYGAASNQPQHF
TRBJ2-6 NA NA TRBV21-1 TGTGCCAGCAGCAAAGCGCTGGGCCCCCAACACTCTGGGGCCAACGTCCTGACTTTC CASSKALGPQHSGANVLTF
TRBJ1-1 NA NA TRBV19 TGTGCCAGTAGTATTCAGGGCGTGGTAGTAACTGAAGCTTTCTTT CASSIQGVVVTEAFF
TRBJ1-2 NA NA TRBV28 TGTGCCAGCAGTTCAGGATCAAAAGTCTACACCTTC CASSSGSKVYTF
TRBJ1-2 TRBD1 once TRBV28 TGTGCCAGCAGCAGGGGACAGGGTGTAGGCTACACCTTC CASSRGQGVGYTF